The 20 T cell receptor beta chains presented below share a single source sample, sequenced in a study of blood T cell repertoires in COVID-19. TCRdb's copy holds only in-frame clones and misses some; the assay was immunoSEQ multiplex PCR. The sample contains roughly 240,000 clones, 83% of which appear only once. What was sequenced was peripheral blood. The receptors originated from a man aged 60 to 69 who had recovered from COVID-19.

This clone has only one observation. At one end the junction does not follow the germline gene, possibly because of a read error. The CDR3 DNA follows: TGTGCCAGCAGTAGCTTCCCCCCCCCGCGATTT. Protein: CASSSFPPPRF. This rearrangement joins TRBV28 to TRBJ1-6; D remains ambiguous. The length of the CDR3 is 11 residues. The V gene's germline CDR1 is MDHEN and CDR2 SYDVKM.

This clone came up once. In DNA, the CDR3 is TGTGCCAGCAGCTCCAGACAGGGATATGGCTACACCTTC. Protein sequence: CASSSRQGYGYTF. The chain has TRBV9 and TRBJ1-2; 7 bases are shared with TRBD1. Trimming cost V 4 bases and J 5 bases; bases outside gene matches: 5. The CDR3 contains 13 residues. Germline assignment: CDR1 SGDLS and CDR2 YYNGEE. The full variable domain, in which reference TRBV9 and TRBJ1-2 provide the parts outside the CDR3, is DSGVTQTPKHLITATGQRVTLRCSPRSGDLSVYWYQQSLDQGLQFLIQYYNGEERAKGNILERFSAQQFPDLHSELNLSSLELGDSALYFCASSSRQGYGYTFGSGTRLTVV.

The rearrangement links TRBV27 to TRBJ2-7; 9 bases align to TRBD1. The J segment lost 6 bases and the V segment lost 3 bases, leaving 12 bases of the junction unmatched. Looked up from germline, CDR1 is MNHEY and CDR2 is SMNVEV (reference sequence). CDR3 size: 16 residues. The CDR3 DNA is TGTGCCAGCAGTTTTTACCGGACAGGGGCCCTGCCCGAGCAGTACTTC. It specifies CASSFYRTGALPEQYF.

V and J are TRBV4-1 and TRBJ2-1, with a tentative D call TRBD2 (6 bases). V was clipped by 2 bases and J by 5 bases, with 19 bases between them. Germline CDR1 is MGHRA and CDR2 is YSYEKL. The CDR3 is 17 residues long. Here the CDR3 DNA reads TGCGCCAGCAGCCAACTAGCGCATGGGGCGATAAACAATGAGCAGTTCTTC. This codes for CASSQLAHGAINNEQFF.

The J gene is TRBJ1-1, the V gene TRBV18; 11 bases match TRBD1. V lost 4 bases, J lost 1 base, and 2 bases stayed unmatched. Germline CDR1 and CDR2: KGHSH and LQKENI. The CDR3 extends over 15 amino acids. As DNA, the CDR3 is TGTGCCAGCTCACGAGGACAGGGGGCGAACACTGAAGCTTTCTTT. This sequence encodes CASSRGQGANTEAFF.

This rearrangement joins TRBV5-4 to TRBJ2-1; 8 bases fit TRBD2. The CDR3 extends over 14 amino acids. The junction had 7 bases not matched to a gene; V was cut back by 4 bases and J by 7 bases. CDR1 and CDR2 (germline): SGHNT, YYREEE (reference sequence). In nucleotides, the CDR3 is TGTGCCAGCAGCCGGGAGGGCCGAACGAATGAGCAGTTCTTC. This translates into CASSREGRTNEQFF.

In this sample, this clone turned up a few times. This chain connects TRBV5-1 to TRBJ2-3; 7 bases map to TRBD2. The CDR3 has 16 residues. V lost 0 bases to trimming and J lost 4 bases; unmatched junction nucleotides: 8. Germline V lookup: CDR1 SGHRS, CDR2 YFSETQ. The CDR3 DNA sequence: TGCGCCAGCAGCTTGGGAGAGGGAGGGCCCTCAGATACGCAGTATTTT. It is translated as CASSLGEGGPSDTQYF.

This clone showed up just once. The gene calls are TRBV19 and TRBJ2-5; 10 positions agree with TRBD1. Per the germline V gene, CDR1 is LNHDA and CDR2 is SQIVND (reference sequence). After removal of 5 bases from V and 5 bases from J, the junction contained 8 bases not matched to a gene. The CDR3 runs to 15 residues. The CDR3: CASSSTGTGVETQYF. The CDR3 DNA sequence: TGTGCCAGTAGTTCCACCGGGACAGGGGTGGAGACCCAGTACTTC.

The chain couples TRBV5-1 to TRBJ2-1; TRBD2 agrees at 9 bases. J gave up 4 bases and V 2 bases, and 7 bases lay outside the gene matches. From germline, CDR1 is SGHRS and CDR2 YFSETQ. CDR3 size: 16 residues. In DNA form, the CDR3 reads TGCGCCAGCAGCTTCGAGGCTAGCGGGGCTTACAATGAGCAGTTCTTC. Amino acids: CASSFEASGAYNEQFF.

V usage is TRBV3-1 (or the pseudogene TRBV3-2) and J usage is TRBJ1-4; D gene uncertain. This CDR3 region has 14 residues. V was clipped by 0 bases and J by 8 bases, with 10 bases between them. Germline CDR1 LGHDT, CDR2 YNNKEL (reference sequence). The CDR3 nucleotides are TGTGCCAGCAGCCAAGATGCGGTGAGGGAAAAACTGTTTTTT. Encoded protein: CASSQDAVREKLFF.

The chain combines TRBV7-8 with TRBJ2-7; D is possibly TRBD2 (7 bases). Trimming took 4 bases from V and 0 from J, leaving 16 bases between them. CDR1 is SGHVS, CDR2 FQNEAQ, per germline. This CDR3 is built from 16 residues. The CDR3 sequence is CASSSRGGGPSYEQYF. The CDR3 DNA sequence: TGTGCCAGCAGCTCACGAGGCGGGGGCCCCTCCTACGAGCAGTACTTC.

Remarks on this clone: Relative to the germline gene, one junction end is altered; a read error may explain this. The chain couples TRBV7-9 to TRBJ2-7; 14 nucleotides match TRBD2. Germline V gene lookup returns CDR1 SEHNR and CDR2 FQNEAQ (reference sequence). The CDR3 spans 18 residues. CDR3 DNA: TGTGCCAGCAGCCCTAATCAGACTAGCGGGAGGGCCTCCGACGAGCAGTACTTC. Protein sequence: CASSPNQTSGRASDEQYF. Full variable domain (rest looked up from reference TRBV7-9 and TRBJ2-7): DTGVSQNPRHKITKRGQNVTFRCDPISEHNRLYWYRQTLGQGPEFLTYFQNEAQLEKSRLLSDRFSAERPKGSFSTLEIQRTEQGDSAMYLCASSPNQTSGRASDEQYFGPGTRLTVT.

The rearrangement uses TRBV30 and TRBJ1-1, with a possible D match to TRBD1 (6 bases). Germline V gene lookup returns CDR1 GTSNPN and CDR2 SVGIG (reference sequence). V lost 4 bases and J lost 3, with 12 bases in between. The CDR3 length is 13 residues. Here the CDR3 reads CAWKIGQHTEAFF. As DNA, the CDR3 is TGTGCCTGGAAGATCGGACAGCACACTGAAGCTTTCTTT.

The J gene is TRBJ2-2, the V gene TRBV14, with D unresolved. CDR1 and CDR2 from the germline V gene are SGHDN and FVKESK. The CDR3 has 14 residues. V lost 3 bases, J lost 3 bases, and 8 bases lay in between. The CDR3 spells CASSQALDTGELFF. The CDR3 DNA follows: TGTGCCAGCAGCCAGGCCCTTGACACCGGGGAGCTGTTTTTT.

This chain joins TRBV5-8 and TRBJ1-4; a possible D gene is TRBD1 (6 bases). V was pared by 4 bases and J by 10 bases, with 23 bases between. The germline V gene encodes CDR1 SGHTS and CDR2 YDEGEE. CDR3 size: 16 residues. Here the CDR3 DNA reads TGTGCCAGCAGCCCTGAACGTGGGGGGGGCAGGGTAAAACTGTTTTTT. Its protein is CASSPERGGGRVKLFF.

V gene TRBV2 combines with J gene TRBJ1-2; unclear D gene. V lost 3 bases and J lost 4, with 15 bases in between. The CDR3 runs to 15 residues. Germline-derived CDR1 and CDR2 are SNHLY and FYNNEI. CDR3 coding DNA: TGTGCCAGCAGTGACAGCTGGAGAGATCCCTATGGCTACACCTTC. This gives the protein CASSDSWRDPYGYTF.

The V gene is TRBV7-9, the J gene TRBJ1-4; 8 bases match TRBD1. The CDR3 covers 15 residues. The trim removed 3 bases at V and 6 bases at J, leaving 6 bases unmatched. Germline V gives CDR1 SEHNR, CDR2 FQNEAQ (reference sequence). This chain's CDR3 is CASSFPTGDYEKLFF. The CDR3, as DNA: TGTGCCAGCAGCTTTCCGACAGGGGATTATGAAAAACTGTTTTTT.

In this sample, this clone turned up a few times. The chain joins TRBV6-5 to TRBJ1-1; tentatively, D is TRBD1 (6 bases). The CDR3 extends over 13 amino acids. CDR1 is MNHEY and CDR2 is SVGAGI in the germline V gene. V lost 7 bases to trimming and J lost 0 bases, with 9 bases between them. In DNA, the CDR3 is TGTGCCAGCACGGACAGTCTGAACACTGAAGCTTTCTTT. It yields the protein CASTDSLNTEAFF.

This chain joins TRBV3-1 (or the pseudogene TRBV3-2) and TRBJ2-1; D might be TRBD2 (6 bases). V shed 4 bases and J shed 10 bases, with 20 bases lying between them. The CDR3 runs 15 residues. In germline, CDR1 is LGHDT, CDR2 YNNKEL (reference sequence). The CDR3, as DNA: TGTGCCAGCAGCCGGTGGGACTTGCGGGAAGTCGAGCAGTTCTTC. Residues: CASSRWDLREVEQFF.

This chain links TRBV28 with TRBJ2-7, with D possibly being TRBD1 (5 bases). The CDR3 totals 15 residues. V lost 4 bases, J lost 1 base, and 14 bases lay in between. Germline V gives CDR1 MDHEN, CDR2 SYDVKM. The CDR3 DNA is TGTGCCAGCAGTTCTCAGGGTGCGGTTTCCTACGAGCAGTACTTC. Translation gives CASSSQGAVSYEQYF. The full variable domain, completed using reference TRBV28 and TRBJ2-7, is DVKVTQSSRYLVKRTGEKVFLECVQDMDHENMFWYRQDPGLGLRLIYFSYDVKMKEKGDIPEGYSVSREKKERFSLILESASTNQTSMYLCASSSQGAVSYEQYFGPGTRLTVT.